Following are 17 T cell receptor beta chains from one sample sequenced in a study of blood T cell repertoires in COVID-19. The repertoire was sequenced with immunoSEQ multiplex PCR; TCRdb's copy has only in-frame clones and lacks some. Counted here are around 230,000 clones, about four fifths occurring once; the ten biggest clones make up approximately 9.6%. The sequencing input was peripheral blood. Every receptor here comes from a woman older than 75 with acute or convalescent COVID-19.

Concerning this clone itself: Other DNA sequences within the sample encode an identical CDR3. The chain uses TRBV7-9 and TRBJ2-7; 8 bases map to TRBD1. Germline trimming cut 5 bases from V and 6 bases from J; bases unmatched to any gene: 3. Germline values: CDR1 SEHNR, CDR2 FQNEAQ (reference sequence). The CDR3 is made up of 12 amino acids. The CDR3 loop is CASSPDRGEQYF. The CDR3 coding sequence is TGTGCCAGCAGCCCAGACAGGGGCGAGCAGTACTTC.

V is TRBV5-6 and J is TRBJ1-4; weak D call: TRBD1 (5 bases). The CDR3 runs to 13 residues. Trimming stripped 1 base from V and 10 bases from J, with 11 bases between. Germline CDR1 SGHDT, CDR2 YYEEEE. The CDR3 sequence is CASSLRGVAKLFF. CDR3 DNA: TGTGCCAGCAGCTTGCGGGGGGTAGCAAAACTGTTTTTT.

The V call is TRBV2, the J call TRBJ2-1; 11 nucleotides match TRBD2. J was trimmed by 5 bases and V by 4 bases; bases with no gene match: 4. The CDR3 contains 15 residues. Germline assignment: CDR1 SNHLY and CDR2 FYNNEI. Here the CDR3 DNA reads TGTGCCAGCAGTGCCCTAGCGGGGGGCCACAATGAGCAGTTCTTC. Residues: CASSALAGGHNEQFF.

The rearrangement joins TRBV11-2 to TRBJ2-7; maybe TRBD1 (5 bases). Germline V CDR1 and CDR2: SGHAT, FQNNGV. This CDR3 contains 13 residues. V dropped 1 base and J dropped 4 bases, with 8 bases sitting between them. CDR3 amino acids: CASSLGQRYEQYF. The DNA for the CDR3 is TGTGCCAGCAGCTTAGGACAGAGGTACGAGCAGTACTTC.

J is TRBJ2-2 and V is TRBV2; TRBD1 matches at 7 bases. Germline V CDR1 and CDR2: SNHLY, FYNNEI. The CDR3 contains 14 residues. J lost 2 bases, V lost 4 bases, and 1 base had no gene match. CDR3 residues: CASSGTGNTGELFF. Here the CDR3 DNA reads TGTGCCAGCAGTGGGACAGGAAACACCGGGGAGCTGTTTTTT.

V and J are TRBV7-9 and TRBJ1-1, with a weak D call TRBD1 (6 bases). Germline assignment: CDR1 SEHNR and CDR2 FQNEAQ (reference sequence). The germline V and J ends were trimmed by 3 bases and 1 base, with 9 bases remaining between them. The CDR3 is 14 amino acids. This CDR3 is CASSLGHRNTEAFF. CDR3 nucleotides: TGTGCCAGCAGCTTGGGACACCGGAACACTGAAGCTTTCTTT.

The genes are TRBV30 and TRBJ1-5; D not resolved. This CDR3 has 15 residues. Trimming pared 2 bases from V and 3 bases from J, leaving 14 bases between. The germline CDR1 and CDR2 sequences are GTSNPN and SVGIG (reference sequence). CDR3 region: CAWSRVGQVNQPQHF. The CDR3 DNA follows: TGTGCCTGGAGTAGAGTTGGGCAGGTCAATCAGCCCCAGCATTTT.

The chain employs TRBV2 and TRBJ2-7, with 9 bases identical to TRBD1. CDR3 length: 13 amino acids. Germline V CDR1 and CDR2: SNHLY, FYNNEI. V gave up 11 bases and J gave up 3 bases; unmatched junction bases: 8. CDR3: CASTPDRGYEQYF. CDR3 coding DNA: TGTGCCTCGACCCCGGACAGGGGCTACGAGCAGTACTTC.

V is TRBV2 and J is TRBJ1-2, with D perhaps matching TRBD1 (5 bases). This CDR3 spans 13 amino acids. Looked up from germline, CDR1 is SNHLY and CDR2 is FYNNEI. V lost 6 bases to trimming and J lost 0 bases, with 8 bases between them. Written as DNA, the CDR3 is TGTGCCAGCAGGACAGACCCTAACTATGGCTACACCTTC. Protein sequence: CASRTDPNYGYTF.

Note on this clone: At one end the junction does not follow the germline gene, possibly because of a read error. The rearrangement joins TRBV2 to TRBJ2-7; 8 bases line up with TRBD1. This CDR3 is built from 10 residues. Germline V gene data show CDR1 as SNHLY and CDR2 as FYNNEI. CDR3: CASLRDRLRF. In nucleotides, the CDR3 is TGTGCCAGCCTCCGGGACAGGCTCCGATTC.

The J gene is TRBJ2-7, the V gene TRBV2; perhaps TRBD1 as D (5 bases). The V end lost 3 bases, the J end lost 4 bases, and 10 bases lay between the germline ends. CDR1 is SNHLY and CDR2 is FYNNEI in the germline V gene. The CDR3 is 13 residues long. In nucleotides, the CDR3 is TGTGCCAGCAGTGAGGCCAGGGTATACGAGCAGTACTTC. Residues: CASSEARVYEQYF. Full variable domain (missing parts from reference TRBV2 and TRBJ2-7): EPEVTQTPSHQVTQMGQEVILRCVPISNHLYFYWYRQILGQKVEFLVSFYNNEISEKSEIFDDQFSVERPDGSNFTLKIRSTKLEDSAMYFCASSEARVYEQYFGPGTRLTVT.

Only a few counts were recorded for this clone. Mismatch with germline at one junction end may stem from a read error. The chain combines TRBV29-1 with TRBJ2-3; TRBD1 aligns across 7 bases. CDR3 length: 11 amino acids. Germline V lookup: CDR1 SQVTM, CDR2 ANQGSEA. In nucleotides, the CDR3 is TGCAGCGTTATTCGGACAGGTACGCAGTATTTT. It yields the protein CSVIRTGTQYF.

The chain uses TRBV12-3 or TRBV12-4 and TRBJ1-2; 9 nucleotides align to TRBD1. This CDR3 is built from 13 residues. V lost 3 bases, J lost 8 bases, and 4 bases stayed unmatched. The CDR3, as DNA: TGTGCCAGCAGTTTCGACAGGGGGAGAGGCTACACCTTC. The encoded protein is CASSFDRGRGYTF.

This clone showed up just a few times. The chain links TRBV7-6 to TRBJ1-1; 8 bases fit TRBD1. Germline assignment: CDR1 SGHVS and CDR2 FNYEAQ. The ends lost 1 base at V and 3 bases at J; junction bases unmatched: 13. There are 18 residues in the CDR3. CDR3: CASSLGRMLQGAYTEAFF. DNA for the CDR3: TGTGCCAGCAGCTTAGGTCGGATGTTGCAGGGGGCTTACACTGAAGCTTTCTTT.

The V gene is TRBV2, the J gene TRBJ1-4; maybe TRBD1 (5 bases). Germline-derived CDR1 and CDR2 are SNHLY and FYNNEI. Between the trimmed V and J ends, which lost 3 bases and 3 bases, there was a span of 14 bases. The CDR3 extends over 16 amino acids. The CDR3 DNA follows: TGTGCCAGCAGTGAGGGGCCCTGGGCGGCTAATGAAAAACTGTTTTTT. This gives the protein CASSEGPWAANEKLFF.

This clone has just a few counts. The chain employs TRBV14 and TRBJ2-5, with D possibly matching TRBD1 (5 bases). V lost 4 bases and J lost 5, with 14 bases in between. The CDR3 contains 14 residues. The V gene's germline CDR1 is SGHDN and CDR2 FVKESK. DNA of the CDR3: TGTGCCAGCAGCCTGTGGGGAAGGGGCGAGACCCAGTACTTC. Translating it yields CASSLWGRGETQYF.

The J gene is TRBJ1-1, the V gene TRBV11-3; D possibly corresponds to TRBD1 (5 bases). Trimming left V 3 bases short and J 5 bases short, with 13 bases between. Germline V lookup: CDR1 SGHNT, CDR2 YENEEA. The CDR3 contains 14 residues. The CDR3 reads CASSLWVGATEAFF. CDR3 nucleotide sequence: TGTGCCAGCAGCTTGTGGGTAGGGGCAACTGAAGCTTTCTTT.